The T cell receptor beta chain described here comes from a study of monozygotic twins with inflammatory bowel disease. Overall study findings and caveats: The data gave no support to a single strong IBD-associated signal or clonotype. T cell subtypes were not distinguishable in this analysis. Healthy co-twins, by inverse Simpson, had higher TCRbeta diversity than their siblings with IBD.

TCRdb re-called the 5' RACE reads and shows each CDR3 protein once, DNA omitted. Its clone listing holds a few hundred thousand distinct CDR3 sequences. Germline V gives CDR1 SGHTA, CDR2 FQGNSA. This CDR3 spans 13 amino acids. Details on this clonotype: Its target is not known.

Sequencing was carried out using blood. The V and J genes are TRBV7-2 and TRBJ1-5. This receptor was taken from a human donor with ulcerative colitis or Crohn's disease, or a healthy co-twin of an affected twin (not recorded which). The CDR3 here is CASSSGLIQPQHF.